A selection of T cell receptor beta chains follows, all from one sample in a study of CD8+ T cells in alopecia areata. Profiled with immunoSEQ multiplex PCR; TCRdb holds only in-frame clones, not every one. The repertoire includes about 200,000 clones, approximately 56% of them detected once, and 3% to 4% sits in the top ten. The specimen was CD4+ T cells sorted from blood, collected at week 4, from a patient treated with tofacitinib. Receptor source: a human donor with alopecia areata. Both conserved end residues are part of each CDR3. Each record gives: V gene, D gene, clone size, J gene, CDR3 DNA, CDR3 protein. The D gene is left open where the match is weak. Clone size is given for some rows only: seen once, a few or many times, or a class if the clone is expanded.

V: TRBV29-1; D: TRBD2; size: .; J: TRBJ2-3; DNA: TGCAGCGTTGAGACTAGCGGGGGGGCGCCGGATACGCAGTATTTT; CDR3: CSVETSGGAPDTQYF
V: TRBV29-1; D: .; size: few; J: TRBJ2-7; DNA: TGCAGCGGGGGGACCGACCAGGAGCAGTACTTC; CDR3: CSGGTDQEQYF
V: TRBV29-1; D: .; size: .; J: TRBJ1-1; DNA: TGCAGCGTTGACCTGACAGGTGGAGCTCGTGCTTTCTTT; CDR3: CSVDLTGGARAFF
V: TRBV27; D: TRBD1; size: .; J: TRBJ1-5; DNA: TGTGCCAGCAGTCACCGGACAGGGAATCAGCCCCAGCATTTT; CDR3: CASSHRTGNQPQHF
V: TRBV4-2; D: TRBD2; size: .; J: TRBJ2-3; DNA: TGTGCCAGCAGCCAGGTAGCGGGAGGGGAAAAAGATACGCAGTATTTT; CDR3: CASSQVAGGEKDTQYF
V: TRBV5-5; D: .; size: .; J: TRBJ1-5; DNA: TGTGCCAGCAGCTTTCGATCCGAGGGGCAGCCCCAGCATTTT; CDR3: CASSFRSEGQPQHF
V: TRBV2; D: .; size: once; J: TRBJ2-5; DNA: TGTGCCAGCAGTAGGGAGACCCAGTACTTC; CDR3: CASSRETQYF
V: TRBV7-9; D: .; size: few; J: TRBJ2-7; DNA: TGTGCCAGCAGCCCCGGGCGGGGTGGCTACGAGCAGTACTTC; CDR3: CASSPGRGGYEQYF
V: TRBV29-1; D: .; size: .; J: TRBJ2-6; DNA: TGCAGCGTTCTAGAAGGCTCTGGGGCCAACGTCCTGACTTTC; CDR3: CSVLEGSGANVLTF
V: TRBV30; D: .; size: .; J: TRBJ1-1; DNA: TGTGCCTGGAGTCCCGATGAGAACACTGAAGCTTTCTTT; CDR3: CAWSPDENTEAFF
V: TRBV7-9; D: TRBD2; size: .; J: TRBJ2-5; DNA: TGTGCCAGCATGGGACTAGTAGGAGAGACCCAGTACTTC; CDR3: CASMGLVGETQYF
V: TRBV5-4; D: TRBD2; size: .; J: TRBJ2-5; DNA: TGTGCCAGCAGCACGACTAGCGGAGAGACCCAGTACTTC; CDR3: CASSTTSGETQYF
V: TRBV7-9; D: .; size: few; J: TRBJ1-1; DNA: TGTGCCAGCAGCTCCCCCGACACATGGGCTGAAGCTTTCTTT; CDR3: CASSSPDTWAEAFF
V: TRBV30; D: .; size: few; J: TRBJ2-6; DNA: TGTGCCTGGAGTAAGAAGGCTTCCGGGGCCAACGTCCTGACTTTC; CDR3: CAWSKKASGANVLTF
V: TRBV25-1; D: .; size: .; J: TRBJ2-1; DNA: TGTGCCAGCAGTGCCCCCGGGACTCCGTACAATGAGCAGTTCTTC; CDR3: CASSAPGTPYNEQFF
V: TRBV28; D: TRBD2; size: few; J: TRBJ2-1; DNA: TGTGCCAGCAGTCCGGGAGGGGTACCGACCTACAATGAGCAGTTCTTC; CDR3: CASSPGGVPTYNEQFF
V: TRBV2; D: .; size: .; J: TRBJ1-2; DNA: TGTGCCAGCAGTGAACAGGGTTACTATGGCTACACCTTC; CDR3: CASSEQGYYGYTF
V: TRBV29-1; D: TRBD1; size: .; J: TRBJ1-2; DNA: TGCAGCGTTCAACACGGGACAGGCTATGGCTACACCTTC; CDR3: CSVQHGTGYGYTF
V: TRBV30; D: .; size: .; J: TRBJ2-7; DNA: TGTGCCTGGACACGACAGAATACCTACGAGCAGTACTTC; CDR3: CAWTRQNTYEQYF
V: TRBV29-1; D: TRBD2; size: .; J: TRBJ2-3; DNA: TGCAGCGTTACCCTAGCGCGGGGGGGACCGGGTAGCACAGATACGCAGTATTTT; CDR3: CSVTLARGGPGSTDTQYF
V: TRBV5-6; D: .; size: .; J: TRBJ2-7; DNA: TGTGCCAGCAGCCCCGCCGGACCTTACGAGCAGTACTTC; CDR3: CASSPAGPYEQYF
V: TRBV6-6; D: TRBD1; size: few; J: TRBJ2-4; DNA: TGTGCCAGCAGACAGGGGGCTTTTGCCAAAAACATTCAGTACTTC; CDR3: CASRQGAFAKNIQYF
V: TRBV9; D: TRBD1; size: .; J: TRBJ1-3; DNA: TGTGCCAGCAGCGTAGCTTCGGGACAGGGAATTTCCGGAAACACCATATATTTT; CDR3: CASSVASGQGISGNTIYF
V: TRBV7-2; D: TRBD2; size: few; J: TRBJ2-1; DNA: TGTGCCAGCAGCTTAATGGGACTAGAAAACACGGAGCAGTTCTTC; CDR3: CASSLMGLENTEQFF
V: TRBV5-1; D: .; size: .; J: TRBJ2-5; DNA: TGCGCCAGCAGCTTGAACCAGGGCCTCCAAGAGACCCAGTACTTC; CDR3: CASSLNQGLQETQYF
V: TRBV2; D: .; size: .; J: TRBJ2-3; DNA: TGTGCCAGCAGCGAGACAGATACGCAGTATTTT; CDR3: CASSETDTQYF
V: TRBV6-5; D: TRBD1; size: .; J: TRBJ1-2; DNA: TGTGCCACCCAATCGGGACAGCTGACGGGCGGCTACACCTTC; CDR3: CATQSGQLTGGYTF
V: TRBV29-1; D: .; size: .; J: TRBJ1-1; DNA: TGCAGCGCTTCACAGATCATGAACACTGAAGCTTTCTTT; CDR3: CSASQIMNTEAFF
V: TRBV6-5; D: .; size: few; J: TRBJ1-4; DNA: TGTGCCAGCAGTTACCGAAGAACAACTAATGAAAAACTGTTTTTT; CDR3: CASSYRRTTNEKLFF
V: TRBV7-9; D: .; size: .; J: TRBJ2-1; DNA: TGTGCCAGCAGCTTGGGGAGCGGATGGGGCGGGCACCTCAATGAGCAGTTCTTC; CDR3: CASSLGSGWGGHLNEQFF
V: TRBV11-2; D: .; size: once; J: TRBJ2-1; DNA: TGTGCCAGCAGCCCCCCTGGAGAGCAGCAGTTCTTC; CDR3: CASSPPGEQQFF
V: TRBV30; D: .; size: few; J: TRBJ2-3; DNA: TGTGCCTCTTGGACGGGCCCTAGCACAGATACGCAGTATTTT; CDR3: CASWTGPSTDTQYF
V: TRBV30; D: TRBD1; size: .; J: TRBJ2-7; DNA: TGTGCCTGGAGTACCCTAGGACAGGGTTCTTCCTACGAGCAGTACTTC; CDR3: CAWSTLGQGSSYEQYF
V: TRBV15; D: .; size: .; J: TRBJ2-5; DNA: TGTGCCACCAGCAGAGATCCCGTCGACCCGAATTACTTC; CDR3: CATSRDPVDPNYF
V: TRBV5-6; D: TRBD1; size: .; J: TRBJ2-5; DNA: TGTGCCAGCAGCTACCGGACAGGGCAAGAGACCCAGTACTTC; CDR3: CASSYRTGQETQYF